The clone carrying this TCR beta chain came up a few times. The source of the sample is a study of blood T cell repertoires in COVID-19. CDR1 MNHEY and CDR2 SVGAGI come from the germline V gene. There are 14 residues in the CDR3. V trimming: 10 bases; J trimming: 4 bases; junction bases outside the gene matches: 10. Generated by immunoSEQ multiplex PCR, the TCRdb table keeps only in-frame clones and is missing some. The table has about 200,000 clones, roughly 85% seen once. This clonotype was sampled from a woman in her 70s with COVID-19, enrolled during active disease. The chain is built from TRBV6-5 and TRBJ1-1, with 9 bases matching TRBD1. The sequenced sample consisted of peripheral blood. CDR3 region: CATLHGTGFTEAFF. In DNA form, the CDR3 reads TGTGCCACCCTCCATGGGACAGGGTTCACTGAAGCTTTCTTT.